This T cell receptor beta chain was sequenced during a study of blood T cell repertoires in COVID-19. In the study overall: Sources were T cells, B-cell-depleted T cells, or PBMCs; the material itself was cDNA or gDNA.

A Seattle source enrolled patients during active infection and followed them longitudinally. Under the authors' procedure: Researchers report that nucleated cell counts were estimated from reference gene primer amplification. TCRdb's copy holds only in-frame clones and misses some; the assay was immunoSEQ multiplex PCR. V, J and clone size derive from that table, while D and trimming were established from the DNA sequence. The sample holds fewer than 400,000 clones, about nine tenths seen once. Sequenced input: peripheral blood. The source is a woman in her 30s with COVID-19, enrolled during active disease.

This CDR3 reads CASSPGLLTYNEQFF. CDR3 DNA sequence: TGTGCCAGCAGCCCGGGACTACTCACCTACAATGAGCAGTTCTTC. The V call is TRBV11-3, the J call TRBJ2-1; 7 bases are shared with TRBD2. Trimming at V came to 5 bases and at J to 2 bases, leaving 6 bases not matched to a gene. The CDR3 is 15 residues long. The germline gives CDR1 SGHNT, CDR2 YENEEA.